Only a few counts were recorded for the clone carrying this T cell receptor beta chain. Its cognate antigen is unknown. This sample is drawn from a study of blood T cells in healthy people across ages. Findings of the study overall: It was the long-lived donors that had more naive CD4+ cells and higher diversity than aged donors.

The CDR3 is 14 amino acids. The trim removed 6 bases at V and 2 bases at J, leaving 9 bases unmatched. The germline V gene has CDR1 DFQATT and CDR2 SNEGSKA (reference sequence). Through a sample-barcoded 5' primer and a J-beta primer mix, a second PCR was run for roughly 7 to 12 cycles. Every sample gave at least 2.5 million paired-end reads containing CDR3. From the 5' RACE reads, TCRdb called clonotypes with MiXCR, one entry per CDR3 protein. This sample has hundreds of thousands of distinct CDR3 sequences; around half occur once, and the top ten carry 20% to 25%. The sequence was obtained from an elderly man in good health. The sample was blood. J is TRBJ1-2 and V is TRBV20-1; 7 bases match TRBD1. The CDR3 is CSATIHRGNYGYTF. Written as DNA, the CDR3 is TGCAGTGCGACCATCCACAGGGGAAACTATGGCTACACCTTC.